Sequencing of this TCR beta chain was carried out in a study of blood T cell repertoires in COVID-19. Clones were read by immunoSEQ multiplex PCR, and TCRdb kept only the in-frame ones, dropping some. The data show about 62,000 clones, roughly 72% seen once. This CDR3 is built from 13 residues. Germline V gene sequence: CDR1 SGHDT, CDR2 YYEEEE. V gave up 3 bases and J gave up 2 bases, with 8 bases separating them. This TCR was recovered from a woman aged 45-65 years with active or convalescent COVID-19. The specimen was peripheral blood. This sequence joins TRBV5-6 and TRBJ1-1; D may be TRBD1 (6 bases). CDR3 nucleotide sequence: TGTGCCAGCAGCTGGGGGCCCAACACTGAAGCTTTCTTT. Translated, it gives CASSWGPNTEAFF.